Listed here are 18 T cell receptor beta chains from one sample, sequenced in a study of shared clonotypes between healthy human individuals. The protocol was immunoSEQ multiplex PCR, while the TCRdb copy is restricted to in-frame clones and leaves out a portion. The repertoire holds about 640,000 clones, with about two thirds as singletons. What was sequenced was memory CD4+ T cells sorted from blood. Subset given: CD45RA-negative fraction. These receptors came from a woman in her twenties or thirties in good health.

At least ten counts were recorded for this clone. CDR3 DNA: TGTGCCAGCAGCTTGACTAGCAACTACGAGCAGTACTTC. Protein product: CASSLTSNYEQYF. The genes are TRBV11-2 and TRBJ2-7; 7 bases align to TRBD2. Per the germline V gene, CDR1 is SGHAT and CDR2 is FQNNGV. Trimming removed 3 bases from V and 3 bases from J; junction bases left unmatched: 2. CDR3 length equals 13 residues.

The rearrangement links TRBV18 to TRBJ2-1, with D perhaps TRBD1 or TRBD2 (6 bases each). Germline-derived CDR1 and CDR2 are KGHSH and LQKENI. V lost 1 base and J 4 bases, leaving 11 bases between the germline ends. This CDR3 has 15 residues. The CDR3 bases are TGTGCCAGCTCACCACGGGGGGCGGGGTACAATGAGCAGTTCTTC. Amino acids: CASSPRGAGYNEQFF.

V gene TRBV6-5 combines with J gene TRBJ1-2; the D is unclear. V was clipped by 2 bases and J by 6 bases, with 13 bases between them. The CDR3 is made up of 14 amino acids. Germline-derived CDR1 and CDR2 are MNHEY and SVGAGI. The CDR3 is CASSYGVGSNGYTF. CDR3 nucleotide sequence: TGTGCCAGCAGTTACGGTGTCGGATCCAATGGCTACACCTTC.

The V call is TRBV27, the J call TRBJ1-2, with a weak D call TRBD1 (6 bases). The V gene's germline CDR1 is MNHEY and CDR2 SMNVEV (reference sequence). The CDR3 extends over 17 amino acids. V was pared by 2 bases and J by 4 bases, with 20 bases between. CDR3 DNA sequence: TGTGCCAGCAGTTTACTAGGTGGGGGCCGAGGGTCCTATGGCTACACCTTC. Translating it yields CASSLLGGGRGSYGYTF.

This clone has just a few counts. This chain links TRBV5-1 with TRBJ2-3, with D unclear. This CDR3 is built from 14 residues. Looked up from germline, CDR1 is SGHRS and CDR2 is YFSETQ. The V gene lost 3 bases and the J gene lost 2 bases, with 10 bases spanning the gap. CDR3 region: CASSSGSHTDTQYF. CDR3 coding DNA: TGCGCCAGCAGCTCTGGCAGTCACACAGATACGCAGTATTTT.

This chain links TRBV19 with TRBJ2-5, with 15 bases fitting TRBD2. The V gene's germline CDR1 is LNHDA and CDR2 SQIVND (reference sequence). V was pared by 3 bases and J by 10 bases, with 3 bases of the junction left unmatched. The CDR3 contains 14 residues. CDR3 in amino acids: CASSIGLAGGHQYF. CDR3 nucleotide sequence: TGTGCCAGTAGTATCGGACTAGCGGGAGGGCACCAGTACTTC.

The chain recombines TRBV5-1 with TRBJ2-7, with TRBD1 identical over 7 bases. Unmatched junction bases numbered 11, after V lost 1 base and J lost 7 bases. Per the germline V gene, CDR1 is SGHRS and CDR2 is YFSETQ. This CDR3 spans 15 amino acids. CDR3 DNA: TGCGCCAGCAGCTTGCAGGAACAGGGGTACGTGGAGCAGTACTTC. This gives the protein CASSLQEQGYVEQYF.

This chain connects TRBV19 to TRBJ2-5; 10 nucleotides agree with TRBD2. Germline V CDR1 and CDR2: LNHDA, SQIVND (reference sequence). The V gene end was trimmed by 1 base and the J gene end by 1 base; junction bases not matched to a gene: 3. The CDR3 has 16 residues. CDR3 bases: TGTGCCAGTAGTATAGGCTTAGCGGGGGGCCAAGAGACCCAGTACTTC. The encoded protein is CASSIGLAGGQETQYF.

The J gene is TRBJ1-3, the V gene TRBV21-1. TRBV21-1 is marked as a pseudogene. The CDR3 runs 16 residues. The CDR3 sequence is CASGLLNSGKGNTIYF. DNA of the CDR3: TGTGCCAGCGGATTATTAAACAGCGGGAAGGGAAACACCATATATTTT.

The V call is TRBV27, the J call TRBJ1-1, with a weak D call TRBD1 (6 bases). Trimming stripped 5 bases from V and 0 bases from J, with 16 bases between. The CDR3 runs to 16 residues. Germline CDR1 is MNHEY and CDR2 is SMNVEV (reference sequence). As DNA, the CDR3 is TGTGCCAGCAGTCCTCAACCCAACAGGGTGAACACTGAAGCTTTCTTT. As protein: CASSPQPNRVNTEAFF.

This clone was picked up a small number of times. V and J are TRBV4-1 and TRBJ1-5; 11 bases map to TRBD1. The CDR3 totals 16 residues. V lost 4 bases and J lost 3; bases outside the gene matches: 5. The germline V gene encodes CDR1 MGHRA and CDR2 YSYEKL. DNA for the CDR3: TGCGCCAGCAGCCTCGGGACAGGGGGAAACAATCAGCCCCAGCATTTT. It specifies CASSLGTGGNNQPQHF.

The chain is built from TRBV6-5 and TRBJ2-2; 11 nucleotides agree with TRBD2. CDR1 is MNHEY, CDR2 SVGAGI, per germline. Unmatched junction bases numbered 2, after V lost 2 bases and J lost 3 bases. CDR3 length: 16 residues. The CDR3 region is CASSYPGLADTGELFF. In nucleotides, the CDR3 is TGTGCCAGCAGTTACCCGGGACTAGCGGACACCGGGGAGCTGTTTTTT.

CDR3 region: CASTRTSPTDTQYF. CDR3 DNA: TGTGCCAGCACCCGGACTAGTCCCACAGATACGCAGTATTTT. The chain uses TRBV28 and TRBJ2-3; 7 bases fit TRBD2. The CDR3 has 14 residues. Losses at the gene ends were 7 bases for V and 2 bases for J; bases not matched to a gene: 6. Looked up from germline, CDR1 is MDHEN and CDR2 is SYDVKM.

This chain joins TRBV7-9 and TRBJ2-7, with D possibly TRBD1 on 5 matching bases. V was clipped by 5 bases and J by 7 bases, with 18 bases between them. CDR1 and CDR2 (germline): SEHNR, FQNEAQ (reference sequence). This CDR3 spans 14 amino acids. Here the CDR3 reads CASSVNLDSWEQYF. The CDR3 bases are TGTGCCAGCAGCGTCAATCTAGACAGTTGGGAGCAGTACTTC.

The chain recombines TRBV11-3 with TRBJ2-3, with 7 bases that match TRBD1. Germline CDR1 reads SGHNT; CDR2 reads YENEEA. After removal of 5 bases from V and 5 bases from J, the junction contained 10 bases not matched to a gene. This CDR3 has 15 amino acids. The CDR3 DNA follows: TGTGCCAGCAGCCTCAGACAGGGAACGGGAGATACGCAGTATTTT. Its translation is CASSLRQGTGDTQYF.

V gene TRBV27 combines with J gene TRBJ1-5, with D hard to call. Germline lookup yields CDR1 MNHEY and CDR2 SMNVEV (reference sequence). The CDR3 is made up of 15 amino acids. The V end was cut by 4 bases, the J end by 4 bases, with 14 bases between. The CDR3 sequence: CASSWQAGMNQPQHF. The CDR3 region has the DNA TGTGCCAGCAGTTGGCAGGCAGGCATGAATCAGCCCCAGCATTTT.

The gene calls are TRBV7-8 and TRBJ1-4; 8 bases fit TRBD1. V was clipped by 5 bases and J by 3 bases; unmatched bases: 2. The germline CDR1 and CDR2 sequences are SGHVS and FQNEAQ. The length of the CDR3 is 14 residues. This chain's CDR3 is CASSPTGANEKLFF. The CDR3 region has the DNA TGTGCCAGCAGCCCGACAGGGGCTAATGAAAAACTGTTTTTT.

This clone was observed at least ten times. CDR3 bases: TGTGCCAGCAGCAGTGGGGCATATTTCACTGAAGCTTTCTTT. As protein: CASSSGAYFTEAFF. The chain recombines TRBV5-8 with TRBJ1-1, with D maybe TRBD1 (5 bases). Germline V CDR1 and CDR2: SGHTS, YDEGEE. The CDR3 contains 14 residues. V gave up 4 bases and J gave up 4 bases, with 14 bases separating them. Based on the CDR3 plus reference TRBV5-8 and TRBJ1-1, the full variable domain is EAGVTQSPTHLIKTRGQQATLRCSPISGHTSVYWYQQALGLGLQFLLWYDEGEERNRGNFPPRFSGRQFPNYSSELNVNALELEDSALYLCASSSGAYFTEAFFGQGTRLTVV.